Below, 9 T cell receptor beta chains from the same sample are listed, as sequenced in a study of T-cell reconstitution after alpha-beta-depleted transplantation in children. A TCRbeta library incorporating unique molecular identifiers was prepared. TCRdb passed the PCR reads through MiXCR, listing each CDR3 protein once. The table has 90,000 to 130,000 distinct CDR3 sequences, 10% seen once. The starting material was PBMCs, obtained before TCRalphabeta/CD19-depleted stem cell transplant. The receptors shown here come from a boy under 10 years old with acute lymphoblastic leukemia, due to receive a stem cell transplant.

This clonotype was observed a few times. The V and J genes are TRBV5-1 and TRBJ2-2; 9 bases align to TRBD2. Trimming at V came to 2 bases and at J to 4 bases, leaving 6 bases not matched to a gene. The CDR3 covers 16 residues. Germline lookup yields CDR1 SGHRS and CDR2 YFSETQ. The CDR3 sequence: CASSLSAGGITGELFF. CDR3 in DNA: TGCGCCAGCAGCTTATCGGCGGGAGGGATCACCGGGGAGCTGTTTTTT.

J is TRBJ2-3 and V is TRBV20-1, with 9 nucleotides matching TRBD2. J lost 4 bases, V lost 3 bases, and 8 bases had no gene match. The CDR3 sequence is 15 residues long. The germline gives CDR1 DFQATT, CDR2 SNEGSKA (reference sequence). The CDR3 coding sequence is TGCAGTGCTAGTACGGCTAGCGGGAAAGCAGATACGCAGTATTTT. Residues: CSASTASGKADTQYF.

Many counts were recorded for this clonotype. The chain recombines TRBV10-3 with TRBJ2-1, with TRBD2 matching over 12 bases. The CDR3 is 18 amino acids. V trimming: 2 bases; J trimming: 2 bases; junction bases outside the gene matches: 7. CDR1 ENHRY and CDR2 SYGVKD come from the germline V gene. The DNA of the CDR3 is TGTGCCATCAGTGAGACGGGACTAGCGGGTATAACCTACAATGAGCAGTTCTTC. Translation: CAISETGLAGITYNEQFF.

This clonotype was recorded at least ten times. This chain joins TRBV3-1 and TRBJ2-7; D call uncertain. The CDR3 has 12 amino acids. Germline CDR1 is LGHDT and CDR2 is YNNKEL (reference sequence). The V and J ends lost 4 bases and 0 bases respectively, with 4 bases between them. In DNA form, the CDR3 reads TGTGCCAGCAGCCCTAACTCCTACGAGCAGTACTTC. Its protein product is CASSPNSYEQYF.

This CDR3 is CASSLQTPRNTEAFF. CDR3 in DNA: TGTGCCAGCAGTTTACAGACACCTAGGAACACTGAAGCTTTCTTT. The V call is TRBV6-2 or TRBV6-3, the J call TRBJ1-1; D ambiguous. Trimming cost V 4 bases and J 1 base, with 13 bases left between them. This CDR3 spans 15 amino acids. The germline V gene encodes CDR1 MNHEY and CDR2 SVGEGT.

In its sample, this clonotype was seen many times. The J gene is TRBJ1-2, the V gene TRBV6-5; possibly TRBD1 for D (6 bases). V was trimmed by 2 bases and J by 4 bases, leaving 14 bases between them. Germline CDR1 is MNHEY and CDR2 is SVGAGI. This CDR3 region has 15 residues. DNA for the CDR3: TGTGCCAGCAGTTACGGGGGAGGGGGGATCTATGGCTACACCTTC. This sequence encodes CASSYGGGGIYGYTF.

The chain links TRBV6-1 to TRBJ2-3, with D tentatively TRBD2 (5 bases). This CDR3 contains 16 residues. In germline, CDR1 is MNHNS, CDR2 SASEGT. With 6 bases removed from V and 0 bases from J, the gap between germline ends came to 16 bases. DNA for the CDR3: TGTGCCAGCAGGACCCCTTCGGGGTATAGCACAGATACGCAGTATTTT. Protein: CASRTPSGYSTDTQYF.

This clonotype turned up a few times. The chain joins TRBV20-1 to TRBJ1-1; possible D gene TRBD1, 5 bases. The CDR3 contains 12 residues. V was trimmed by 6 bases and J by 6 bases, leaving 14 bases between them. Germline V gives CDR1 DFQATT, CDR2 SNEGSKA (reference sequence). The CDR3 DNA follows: TGCAGTGCCAACTCAGGAGGGGCTGAAGCTTTCTTT. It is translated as CSANSGGAEAFF.

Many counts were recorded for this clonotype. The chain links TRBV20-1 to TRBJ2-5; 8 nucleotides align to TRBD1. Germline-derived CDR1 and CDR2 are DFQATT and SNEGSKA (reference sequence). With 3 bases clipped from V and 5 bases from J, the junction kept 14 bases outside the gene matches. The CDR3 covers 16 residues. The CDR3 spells CSARSPHRGRSETQYF. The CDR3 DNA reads TGCAGTGCTAGGAGCCCCCACAGGGGGAGGTCGGAGACCCAGTACTTC.